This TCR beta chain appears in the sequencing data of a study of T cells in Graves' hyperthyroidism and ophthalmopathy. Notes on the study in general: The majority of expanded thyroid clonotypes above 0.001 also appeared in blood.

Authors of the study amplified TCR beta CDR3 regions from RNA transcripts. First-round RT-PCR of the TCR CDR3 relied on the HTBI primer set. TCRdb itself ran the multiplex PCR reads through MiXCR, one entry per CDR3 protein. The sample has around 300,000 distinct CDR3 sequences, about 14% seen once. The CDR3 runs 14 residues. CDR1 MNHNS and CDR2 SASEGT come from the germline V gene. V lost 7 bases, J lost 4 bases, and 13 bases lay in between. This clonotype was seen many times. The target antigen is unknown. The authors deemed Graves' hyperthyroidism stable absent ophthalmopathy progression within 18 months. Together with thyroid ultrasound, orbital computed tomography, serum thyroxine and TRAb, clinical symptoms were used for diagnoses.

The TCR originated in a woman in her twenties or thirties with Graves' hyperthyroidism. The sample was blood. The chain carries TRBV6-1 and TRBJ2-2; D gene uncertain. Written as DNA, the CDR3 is TGTGCCAGCATATCATCCGGAGTCACCGGGGAGCTGTTTTTT. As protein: CASISSGVTGELFF.